This T cell receptor beta chain was found in a study of shared clonotypes between healthy human individuals. Study-level findings and limits: Sampling covered nothing but blood. Tissue TCR repertoires likely differ from those found in blood. Among donors, sharing of clonotypes was expected to be affected by sequencing depth.

Germline CDR1 and CDR2: LNHDA and SQIVND (reference sequence). This CDR3 contains 11 residues. V lost 7 bases, J lost 4 bases, and 4 bases lay in between. Method: immunoSEQ multiplex PCR; TCRdb's copy keeps in-frame clones and lacks some. The sample has 600,000 to 750,000 clones, about 90% seen once. To note about this clone: Its antigen is unidentified.

The sequenced sample was memory CD8+ T cells from PBMCs. The subset: CD45RO+ cells pooled with CCR7-negative TemRA cells. The sequence was collected from a man between 18 and 35 years old in good health. Some clones in this sample may be carry-over from other donors' samples. The gene calls are TRBV19 and TRBJ2-2; D not resolved. As DNA, the CDR3 is TGTGCCAGTAAACTCACCGGGGAGCTGTTTTTT. As protein: CASKLTGELFF.